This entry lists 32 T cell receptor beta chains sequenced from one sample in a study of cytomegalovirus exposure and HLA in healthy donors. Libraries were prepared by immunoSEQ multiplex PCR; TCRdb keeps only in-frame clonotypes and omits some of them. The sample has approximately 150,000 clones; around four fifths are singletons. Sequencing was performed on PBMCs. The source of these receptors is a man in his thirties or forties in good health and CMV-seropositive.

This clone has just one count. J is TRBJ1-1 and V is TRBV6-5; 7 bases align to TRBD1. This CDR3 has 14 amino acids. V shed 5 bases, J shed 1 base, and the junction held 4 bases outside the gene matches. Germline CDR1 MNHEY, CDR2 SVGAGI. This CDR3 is CASSHDRENTEAFF. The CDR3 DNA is TGTGCCAGCAGTCATGACAGGGAGAACACTGAAGCTTTCTTT.

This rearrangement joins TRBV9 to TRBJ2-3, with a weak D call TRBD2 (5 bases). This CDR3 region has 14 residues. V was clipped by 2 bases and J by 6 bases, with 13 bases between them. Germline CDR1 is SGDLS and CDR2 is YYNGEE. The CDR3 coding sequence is TGTGCCAGCAGCGTGGCCGACGGGGAGGATACGCAGTATTTT. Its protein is CASSVADGEDTQYF.

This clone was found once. CDR3 nucleotide sequence: TGTGCCAGCAGCAACGCCGGGGACAGGGGCCCCTACGAGCAGTACTTC. It translates to CASSNAGDRGPYEQYF. The chain combines TRBV21-1 with TRBJ2-7; the DNA was not used to check the table's D call, TRBD1. TRBV21-1 represents a pseudogene. The length of the CDR3 is 16 residues.

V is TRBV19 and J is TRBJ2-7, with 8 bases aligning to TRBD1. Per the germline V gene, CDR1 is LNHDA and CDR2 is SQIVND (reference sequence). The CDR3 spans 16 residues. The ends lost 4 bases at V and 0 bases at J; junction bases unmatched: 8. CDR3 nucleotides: TGTGCCAGTAGTACCATCGACAGGGGTTACTCCTACGAGCAGTACTTC. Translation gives CASSTIDRGYSYEQYF.

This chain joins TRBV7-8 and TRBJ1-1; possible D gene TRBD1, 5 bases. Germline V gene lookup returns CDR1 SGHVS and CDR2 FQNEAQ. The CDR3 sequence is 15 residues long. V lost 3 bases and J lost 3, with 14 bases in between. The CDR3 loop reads CASSFPTGGDTEAFF. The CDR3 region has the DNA TGTGCCAGCAGCTTTCCTACGGGGGGGGACACTGAAGCTTTCTTT.

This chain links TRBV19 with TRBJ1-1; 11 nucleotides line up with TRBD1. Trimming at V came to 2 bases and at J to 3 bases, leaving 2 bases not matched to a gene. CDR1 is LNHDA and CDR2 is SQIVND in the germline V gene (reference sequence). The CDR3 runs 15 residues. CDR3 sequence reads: CASSIRDRGDTEAFF. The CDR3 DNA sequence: TGTGCCAGTAGTATAAGGGACAGGGGGGACACTGAAGCTTTCTTT.

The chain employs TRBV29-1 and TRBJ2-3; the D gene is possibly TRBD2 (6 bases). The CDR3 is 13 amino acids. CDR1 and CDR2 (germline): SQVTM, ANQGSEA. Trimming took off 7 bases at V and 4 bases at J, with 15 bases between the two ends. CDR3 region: CSAPMLAADTQYF. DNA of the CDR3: TGCAGCGCTCCTATGTTAGCGGCAGATACGCAGTATTTT.

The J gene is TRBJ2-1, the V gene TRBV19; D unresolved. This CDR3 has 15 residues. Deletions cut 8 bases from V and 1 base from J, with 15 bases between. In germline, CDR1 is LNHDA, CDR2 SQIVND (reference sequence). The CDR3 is CASAIGSVSYNEQFF. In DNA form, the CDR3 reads TGTGCCAGTGCTATAGGGTCAGTTTCCTACAATGAGCAGTTCTTC.

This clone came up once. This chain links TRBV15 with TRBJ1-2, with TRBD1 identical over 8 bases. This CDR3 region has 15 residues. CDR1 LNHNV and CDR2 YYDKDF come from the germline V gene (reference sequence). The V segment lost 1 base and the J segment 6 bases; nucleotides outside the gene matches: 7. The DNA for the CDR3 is TGTGCCACCAGCAGAGGCCAGGGGGCGTCGGATGGCTACACCTTC. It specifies CATSRGQGASDGYTF. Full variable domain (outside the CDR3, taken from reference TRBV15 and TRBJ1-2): DAMVIQNPRYQVTQFGKPVTLSCSQTLNHNVMYWYQQKSSQAPKLLFHYYDKDFNNEADTPDNFQSRRPNTSFCFLDIRSPGLGDTAMYLCATSRGQGASDGYTFGSGTRLTVV.

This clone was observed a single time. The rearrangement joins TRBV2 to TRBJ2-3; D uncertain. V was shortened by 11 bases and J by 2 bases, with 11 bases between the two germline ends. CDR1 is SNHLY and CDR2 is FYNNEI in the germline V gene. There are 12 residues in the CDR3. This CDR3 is CAVYVSTDTQYF. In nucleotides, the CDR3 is TGTGCCGTTTATGTCTCCACAGATACGCAGTATTTT.

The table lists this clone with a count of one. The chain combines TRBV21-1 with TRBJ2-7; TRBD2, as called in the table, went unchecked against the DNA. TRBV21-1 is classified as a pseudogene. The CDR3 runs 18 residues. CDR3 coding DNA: TGTGCCAGCAGCAAATCAGCCGGGGGGGGCGCGAGATCCTACGAGCAGTACTTC. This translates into CASSKSAGGGARSYEQYF.

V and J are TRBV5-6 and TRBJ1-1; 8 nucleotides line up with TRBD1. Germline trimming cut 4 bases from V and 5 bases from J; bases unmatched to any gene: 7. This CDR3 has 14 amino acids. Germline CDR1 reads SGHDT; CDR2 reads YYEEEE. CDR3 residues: CASSTAYRGTEAFF. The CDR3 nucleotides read TGTGCCAGCAGCACCGCTTACAGGGGGACTGAAGCTTTCTTT.

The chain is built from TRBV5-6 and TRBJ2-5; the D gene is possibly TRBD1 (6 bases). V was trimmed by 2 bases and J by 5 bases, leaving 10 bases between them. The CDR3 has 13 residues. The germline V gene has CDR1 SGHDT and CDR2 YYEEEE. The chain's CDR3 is CASSFTGRETQYF. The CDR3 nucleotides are TGTGCCAGCAGCTTTACAGGGCGGGAGACCCAGTACTTC. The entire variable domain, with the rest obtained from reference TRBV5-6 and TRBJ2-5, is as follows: DAGVTQSPTHLIKTRGQQVTLRCSPKSGHDTVSWYQQALGQGPQFIFQYYEEEERQRGNFPDRFSGHQFPNYSSELNVNALLLGDSALYLCASSFTGRETQYFGPGTRLLVL.

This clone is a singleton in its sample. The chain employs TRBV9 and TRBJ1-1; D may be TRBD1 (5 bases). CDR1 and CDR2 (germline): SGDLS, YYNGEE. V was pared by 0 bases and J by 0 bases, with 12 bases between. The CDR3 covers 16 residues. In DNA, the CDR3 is TGTGCCAGCAGCGTAGGAAGGGGCGGGATGAACACTGAAGCTTTCTTT. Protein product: CASSVGRGGMNTEAFF.

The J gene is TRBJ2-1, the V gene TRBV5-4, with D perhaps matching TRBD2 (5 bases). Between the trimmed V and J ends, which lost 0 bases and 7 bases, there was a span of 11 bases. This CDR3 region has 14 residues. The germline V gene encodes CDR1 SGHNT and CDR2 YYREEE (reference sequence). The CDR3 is CASSLAVGGNEQFF. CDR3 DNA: TGTGCCAGCAGCTTGGCGGTCGGCGGGAATGAGCAGTTCTTC.

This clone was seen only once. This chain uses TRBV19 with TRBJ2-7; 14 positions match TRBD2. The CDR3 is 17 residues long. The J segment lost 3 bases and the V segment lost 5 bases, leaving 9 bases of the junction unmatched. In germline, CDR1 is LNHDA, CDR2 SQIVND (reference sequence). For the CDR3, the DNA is TGTGCCAGTAGTCGGACTAGCGGGGGGTCGACGAGCTACGAGCAGTACTTC. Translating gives CASSRTSGGSTSYEQYF.

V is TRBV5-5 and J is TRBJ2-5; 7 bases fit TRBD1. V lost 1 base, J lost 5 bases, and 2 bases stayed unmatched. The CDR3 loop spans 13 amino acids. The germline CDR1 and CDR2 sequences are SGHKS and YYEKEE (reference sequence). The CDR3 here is CASSLTGVETQYF. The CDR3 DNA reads TGTGCCAGCAGCTTGACAGGGGTGGAGACCCAGTACTTC.

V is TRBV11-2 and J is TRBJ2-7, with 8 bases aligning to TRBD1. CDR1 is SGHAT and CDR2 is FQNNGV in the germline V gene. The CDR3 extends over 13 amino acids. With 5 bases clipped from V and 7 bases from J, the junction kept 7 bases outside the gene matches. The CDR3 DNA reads TGTGCCAGCAGCACAGGACAGGGAGGAGAGCAGTACTTC. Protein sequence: CASSTGQGGEQYF.

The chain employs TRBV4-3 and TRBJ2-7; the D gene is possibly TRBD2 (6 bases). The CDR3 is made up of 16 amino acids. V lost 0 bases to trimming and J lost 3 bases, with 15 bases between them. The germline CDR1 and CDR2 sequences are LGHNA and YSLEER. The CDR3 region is CASSQESLEGLYEQYF. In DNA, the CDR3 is TGCGCCAGCAGCCAAGAATCTTTAGAGGGACTCTACGAGCAGTACTTC.

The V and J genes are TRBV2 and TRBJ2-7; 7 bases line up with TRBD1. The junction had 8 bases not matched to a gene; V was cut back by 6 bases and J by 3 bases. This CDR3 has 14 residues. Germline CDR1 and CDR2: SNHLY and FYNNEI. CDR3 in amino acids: CASREPQGDYEQYF. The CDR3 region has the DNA TGTGCCAGCAGAGAACCGCAGGGGGACTACGAGCAGTACTTC.

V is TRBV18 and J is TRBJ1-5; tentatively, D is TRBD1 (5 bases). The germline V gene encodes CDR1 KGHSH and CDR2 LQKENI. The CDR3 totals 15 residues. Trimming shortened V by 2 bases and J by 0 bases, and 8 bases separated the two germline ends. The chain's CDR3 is CASSPIRDSNQPQHF. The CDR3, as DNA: TGTGCCAGCTCACCAATCAGGGATAGCAATCAGCCCCAGCATTTT.

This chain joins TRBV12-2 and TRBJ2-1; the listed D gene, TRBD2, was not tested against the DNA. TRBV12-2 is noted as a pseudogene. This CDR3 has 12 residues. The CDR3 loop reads CASRFCEDEQFF. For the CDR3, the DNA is TGTGCAAGTCGCTTCTGCGAAGATGAGCAGTTCTTC.

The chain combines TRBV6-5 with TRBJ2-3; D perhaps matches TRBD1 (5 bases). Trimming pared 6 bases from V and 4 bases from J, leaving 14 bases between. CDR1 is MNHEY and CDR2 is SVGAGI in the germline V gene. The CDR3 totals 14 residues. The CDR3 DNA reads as TGTGCCAGCAGCCATGGGGCTGCGGCAGATACGCAGTATTTT. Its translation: CASSHGAAADTQYF.

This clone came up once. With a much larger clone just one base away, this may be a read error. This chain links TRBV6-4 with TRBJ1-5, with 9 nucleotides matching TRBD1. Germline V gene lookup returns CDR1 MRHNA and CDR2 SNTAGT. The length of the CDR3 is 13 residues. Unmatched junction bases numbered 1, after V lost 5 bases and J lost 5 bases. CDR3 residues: CASSWDRDQPQHF. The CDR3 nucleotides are TGTGCCAGCAGTTGGGACAGGGATCAGCCCCAGCATTTT.

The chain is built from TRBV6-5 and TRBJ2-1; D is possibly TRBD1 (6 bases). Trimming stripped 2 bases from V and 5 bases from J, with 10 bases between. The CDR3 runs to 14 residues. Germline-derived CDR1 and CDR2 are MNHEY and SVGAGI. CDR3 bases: TGTGCCAGCAGTTACCTGGACAGAAACAATGAGCAGTTCTTC. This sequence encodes CASSYLDRNNEQFF.

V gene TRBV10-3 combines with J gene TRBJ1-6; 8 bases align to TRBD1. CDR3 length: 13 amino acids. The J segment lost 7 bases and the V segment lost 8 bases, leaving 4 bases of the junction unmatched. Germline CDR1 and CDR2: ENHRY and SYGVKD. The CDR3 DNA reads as TGTGCCATCTCGACAGGGGACAATTCACCCCTCCACTTT. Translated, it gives CAISTGDNSPLHF.

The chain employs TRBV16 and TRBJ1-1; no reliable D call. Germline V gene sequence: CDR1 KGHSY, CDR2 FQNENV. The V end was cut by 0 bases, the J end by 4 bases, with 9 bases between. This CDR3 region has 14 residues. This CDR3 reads CASSQSRVSTEAFF. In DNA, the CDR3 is TGTGCCAGCAGCCAATCCCGGGTCAGCACTGAAGCTTTCTTT.

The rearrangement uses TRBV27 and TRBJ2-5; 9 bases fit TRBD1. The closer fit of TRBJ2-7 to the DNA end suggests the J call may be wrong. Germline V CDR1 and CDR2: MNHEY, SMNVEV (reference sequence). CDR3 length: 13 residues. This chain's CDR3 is CASGTGTGGEQYF. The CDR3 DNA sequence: TGTGCCAGTGGGACAGGGACAGGTGGCGAGCAGTACTTC.

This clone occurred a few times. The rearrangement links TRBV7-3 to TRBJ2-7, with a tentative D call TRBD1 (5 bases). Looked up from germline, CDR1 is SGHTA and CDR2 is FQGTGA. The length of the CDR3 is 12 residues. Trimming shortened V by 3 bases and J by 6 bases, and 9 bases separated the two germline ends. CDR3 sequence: CASSFGQSEQYF. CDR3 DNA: TGTGCCAGCAGCTTCGGACAAAGCGAGCAGTACTTC.

The CDR3 nucleotides read TGTGCCAGCAGCTTAGCTGTAGAGGCGGGGGGCCGGGGAGAGACCCAGTACTTC. Translating gives CASSLAVEAGGRGETQYF. The chain links TRBV11-2 to TRBJ2-5; 8 bases are a match to TRBD2. With V trimmed by 1 base and J by 4 bases, 14 bases remained unmatched. Germline V gene sequence: CDR1 SGHAT, CDR2 FQNNGV. The CDR3 has 18 residues.

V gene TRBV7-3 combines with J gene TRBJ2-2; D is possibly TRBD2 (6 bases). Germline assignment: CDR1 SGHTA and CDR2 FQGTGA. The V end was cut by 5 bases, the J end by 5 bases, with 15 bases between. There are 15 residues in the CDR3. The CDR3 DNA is TGTGCCAGCAGCATGCGGGGAATTGGGACCGGGGAGCTGTTTTTT. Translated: CASSMRGIGTGELFF.

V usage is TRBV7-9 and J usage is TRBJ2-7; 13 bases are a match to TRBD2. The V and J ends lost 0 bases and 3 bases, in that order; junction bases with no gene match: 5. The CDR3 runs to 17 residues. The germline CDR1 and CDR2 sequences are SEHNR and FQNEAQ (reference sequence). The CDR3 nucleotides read TGTGCCAGCAGCTTAGCGGGACTAGCGGGGTTGTTCTACGAGCAGTACTTC. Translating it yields CASSLAGLAGLFYEQYF.